This record covers a single T cell receptor beta chain. The target of this receptor is not known. Qualities for individual bases were not recorded, and no much larger clone is one base off. The entry originates in a study of blood T cells in healthy people across ages (dated by TCRdb to about 2015). Turning to the overall study: Template switching captured roughly one uniquely barcoded TCR beta cDNA molecule per two T cells in model experiments. The donors were divided into four age groups: young (average around 15 years), middle-aged (about 41), aged (approximately 62) and long-lived (82). To avoid experimental bias, donors of different ages were spread randomly across the sequencing lanes. Two additional independent replicas of 1 million unique cDNA reads from the same blood draw were analyzed for two donors (one aged 18 to 30 and one aged 80 or older). To track age-related changes in TCR beta repertoire diversity, the study relied on deep sequencing normalized with unique cDNA molecular identifiers.

Donors were around 37 systemically healthy Caucasian individuals from Russia aged about 6 to 100 years. Around 9.7 milliliters of peripheral blood were collected from each donor into EDTA-treated Vacutainer tubes. Ficoll-Paque density-gradient centrifugation was used to isolate PBMCs, with at least 6.5 million per sample. Total RNA, at least 5 micrograms per sample, was extracted from PBMCs with Trizol reagent. For every donor, an aliquot of PBMCs went through flow cytometry to measure the percentages of naive CD45RAhigh/CD27high T cells. Libraries were made using 5' RACE. Sequencing was carried out with an Illumina HiSeq 2500. A second PCR of roughly 7 to 12 cycles was performed with a sample-barcoded 5' primer and a J-beta primer mix. A unique molecular identifier was introduced onto each TCR beta cDNA molecule by a template-switch 5' adaptor carrying 12 random nucleotides. Each sample yielded at least 3 million CDR3-containing paired-end reads. First-strand cDNA was synthesized from all RNA with the Mint cDNA synthesis kit, primed by a TRBC-specific oligonucleotide. All cDNA was treated with uracil-DNA glycosylase and then went through a first 18-cycle PCR with the universal primers M1SS and BC2_uni_R. The original pipeline was this. Each sample was normalized by randomly selecting 1 million high-quality reads, each carrying a distinct molecular identifier. Reads with shared molecular identifiers were discarded instead of being binned into consensus sequences. MiTCR, set to a Q25 quality threshold and the strictest error-elimination algorithm, was used for CDR3 identification, clonotype clustering and error correction. A nonparametric unseen species model using Euler transformation provided a lower-bound estimate of total TCR beta diversity. The raw public reads went through TCRdb reprocessing: fastp at Q25, MiXCR clone calling, in-frame beta chains kept. Every entry covers one CDR3 protein and lists the most common genes and DNA from its rows. The authors' filters were not applied to this entry. Counted in this sample were hundreds of thousands of distinct CDR3 sequences; approximately 49% of them appeared once. The ten top clones hold under 35% of the sample.

The research as a whole found: Observed TCR beta diversity correlated strongly with the percentage of naive T cells measured by flow cytometry. The long-lived group showed more naive CD4+ T cells, fewer expanded clones and increased TCR diversity than the aged group, suggesting age selection. The CMV infection status of donors was not known, potentially confounding age-related changes in expanded clonotypes. As age increased, observed TCR beta diversity per million T cells dropped in a roughly linear way, and a significant reduction was already evident by age about 40. Because profiling used bulk unsorted PBMCs, naive and antigen-experienced compartments could not be compared conclusively. Total diversity estimates from one million sequenced T cells were considered lower bounds and underestimates.

The junction shows trimming of 8 bases on V and 4 bases on J, and the gene matches do not reach 9 bases of it. Counted from cysteine to phenylalanine, this CDR3 has 15 amino acids. Only the CDR3 DNA stays, 45 bases, in frame from base 1. The material sequenced was blood. This receptor chain uses TRBV12-3 or TRBV12-4 and TRBJ1-4, with 8 bases matching TRBD1. The TCR was taken from a woman aged 55-70 years in good health. The CDR3 region: CASGRQGTVNEKLFF. The nucleotide sequence reads TGTGCCAGCGGTAGACAGGGGACGGTTAATGAAAAACTGTTTTTT.